The sample holds one count of the clone carrying this T cell receptor beta chain. Repertoires were generated with immunoSEQ multiplex PCR, while TCRdb's copy carries only in-frame clones and drops some. The sample comprises 93,000 or so clones, about 91% of which are singletons, and approximately 0.97% rests with the top ten. V was pared by 3 bases and J by 4 bases, with 11 bases between. The CDR3 contains 14 residues. CDR1 and CDR2 (germline): MGHDK, SYGVNS. The sample belongs to a study of T cell changes during pregnancy in multiple sclerosis. The TCR was taken from a female donor with multiple sclerosis, enrolled in a pregnancy study. This chain uses TRBV25-1 with TRBJ2-3; D unresolved. The sequencing used peripheral blood, collected before pregnancy. The CDR3 region has the DNA TGTGCCAGCAGTGAGGTGGCTGTCTCAGATACGCAGTATTTT. Translated, it gives CASSEVAVSDTQYF.